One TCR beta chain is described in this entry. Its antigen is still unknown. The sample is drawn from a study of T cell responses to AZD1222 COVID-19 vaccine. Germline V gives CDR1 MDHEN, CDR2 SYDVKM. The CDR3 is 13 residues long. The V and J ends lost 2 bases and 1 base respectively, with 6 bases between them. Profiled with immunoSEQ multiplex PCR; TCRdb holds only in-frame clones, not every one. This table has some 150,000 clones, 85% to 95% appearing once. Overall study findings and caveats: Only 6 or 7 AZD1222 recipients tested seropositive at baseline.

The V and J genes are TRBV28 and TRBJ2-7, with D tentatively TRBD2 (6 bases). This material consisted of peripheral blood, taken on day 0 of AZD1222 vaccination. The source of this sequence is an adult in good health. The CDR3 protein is CASSLAGSYEQYF. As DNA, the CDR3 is TGTGCCAGCAGTTTAGCGGGGTCCTACGAGCAGTACTTC.